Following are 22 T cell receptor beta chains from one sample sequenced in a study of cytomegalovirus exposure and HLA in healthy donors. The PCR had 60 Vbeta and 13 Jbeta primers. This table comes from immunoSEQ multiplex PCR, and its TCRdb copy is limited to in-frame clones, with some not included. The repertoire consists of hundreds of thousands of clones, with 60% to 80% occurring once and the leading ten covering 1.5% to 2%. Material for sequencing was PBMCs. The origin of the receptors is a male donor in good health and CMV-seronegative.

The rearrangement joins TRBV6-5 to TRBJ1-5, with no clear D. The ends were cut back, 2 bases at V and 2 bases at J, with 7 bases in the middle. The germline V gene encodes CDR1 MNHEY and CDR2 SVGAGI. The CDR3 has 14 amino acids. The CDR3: CASSYGRGNQPQHF. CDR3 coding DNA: TGTGCCAGCAGTTACGGGAGGGGCAATCAGCCCCAGCATTTT.

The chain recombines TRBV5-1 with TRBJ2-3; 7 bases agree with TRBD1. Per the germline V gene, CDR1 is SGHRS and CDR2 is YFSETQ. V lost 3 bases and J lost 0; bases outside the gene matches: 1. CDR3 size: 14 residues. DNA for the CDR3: TGCGCCAGCAGCTCGACAGGGAGCACAGATACGCAGTATTTT. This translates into CASSSTGSTDTQYF.

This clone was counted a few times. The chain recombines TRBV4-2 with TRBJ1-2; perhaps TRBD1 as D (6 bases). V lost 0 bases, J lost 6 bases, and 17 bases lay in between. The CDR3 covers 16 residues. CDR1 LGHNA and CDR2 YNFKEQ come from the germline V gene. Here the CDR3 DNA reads TGTGCCAGCAGCCAAGAAGGGGGACGAGGAAGCAATGGCTACACCTTC. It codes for CASSQEGGRGSNGYTF.

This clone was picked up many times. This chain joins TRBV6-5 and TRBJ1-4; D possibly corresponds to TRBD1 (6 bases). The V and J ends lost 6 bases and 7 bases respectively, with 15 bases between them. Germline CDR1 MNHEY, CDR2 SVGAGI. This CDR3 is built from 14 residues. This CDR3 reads CASSIGGQREKLFF. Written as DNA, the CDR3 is TGTGCCAGCAGCATCGGGGGGCAGCGTGAAAAACTGTTTTTT.

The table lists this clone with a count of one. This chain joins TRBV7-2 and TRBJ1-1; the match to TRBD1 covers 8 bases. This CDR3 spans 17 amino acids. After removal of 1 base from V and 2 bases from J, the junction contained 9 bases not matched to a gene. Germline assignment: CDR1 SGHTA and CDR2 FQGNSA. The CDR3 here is CASSLVSTGAVNTEAFF. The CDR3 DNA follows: TGTGCCAGCAGCTTAGTGTCGACAGGGGCGGTTAACACTGAAGCTTTCTTT.

DNA of the CDR3: TGTGCCAGCAGGGCCGGGACAGCTAGCACAGATACGCAGTATTTT. Protein sequence: CASRAGTASTDTQYF. The J gene is TRBJ2-3, the V gene TRBV5-8; 7 nucleotides agree with TRBD1. Looked up from germline, CDR1 is SGHTS and CDR2 is YDEGEE. The CDR3 is 15 amino acids. V shed 5 bases and J 0 bases; nucleotides not matched to a gene: 6.

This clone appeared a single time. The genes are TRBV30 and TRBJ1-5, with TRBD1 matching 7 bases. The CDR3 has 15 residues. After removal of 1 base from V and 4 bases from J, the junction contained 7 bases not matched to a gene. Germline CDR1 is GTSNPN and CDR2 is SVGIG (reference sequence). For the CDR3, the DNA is TGTGCCTGGAGTGGTTCGACAGGGTCTAATCAGCCCCAGCATTTT. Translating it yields CAWSGSTGSNQPQHF.

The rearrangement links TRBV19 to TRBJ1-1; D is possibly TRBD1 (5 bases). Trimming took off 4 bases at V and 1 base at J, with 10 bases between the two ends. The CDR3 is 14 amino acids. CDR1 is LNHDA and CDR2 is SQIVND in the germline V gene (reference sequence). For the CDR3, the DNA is TGTGCCAGTAGTACAGACAGTTGGAACACTGAAGCTTTCTTT. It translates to CASSTDSWNTEAFF.

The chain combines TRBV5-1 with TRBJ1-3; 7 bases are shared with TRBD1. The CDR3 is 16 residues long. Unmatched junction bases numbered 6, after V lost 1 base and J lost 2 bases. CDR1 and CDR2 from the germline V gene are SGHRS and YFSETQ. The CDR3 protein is CASSLSGGQTGNTIYF. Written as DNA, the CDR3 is TGCGCCAGCAGCTTGTCAGGGGGTCAGACTGGAAACACCATATATTTT. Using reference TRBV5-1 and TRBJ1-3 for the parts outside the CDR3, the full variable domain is KAGVTQTPRYLIKTRGQQVTLSCSPISGHRSVSWYQQTPGQGLQFLFEYFSETQRNKGNFPGRFSGRQFSNSRSEMNVSTLELGDSALYLCASSLSGGQTGNTIYFGEGSWLTVV.

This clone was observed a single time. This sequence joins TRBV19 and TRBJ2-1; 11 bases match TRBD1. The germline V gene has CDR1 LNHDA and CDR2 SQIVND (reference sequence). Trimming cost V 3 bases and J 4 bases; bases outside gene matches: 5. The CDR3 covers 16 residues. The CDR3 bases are TGTGCCAGTAGTATCGGCGGGACAGGGGGATACAATGAGCAGTTCTTC. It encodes CASSIGGTGGYNEQFF.

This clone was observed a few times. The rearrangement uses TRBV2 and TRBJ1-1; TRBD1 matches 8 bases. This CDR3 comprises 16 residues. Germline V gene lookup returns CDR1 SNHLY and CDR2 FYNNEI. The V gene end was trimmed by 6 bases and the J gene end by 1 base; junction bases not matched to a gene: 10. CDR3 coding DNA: TGTGCCAGCAGCGGCACGAGACAGGGGACGAACACTGAAGCTTTCTTT. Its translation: CASSGTRQGTNTEAFF.

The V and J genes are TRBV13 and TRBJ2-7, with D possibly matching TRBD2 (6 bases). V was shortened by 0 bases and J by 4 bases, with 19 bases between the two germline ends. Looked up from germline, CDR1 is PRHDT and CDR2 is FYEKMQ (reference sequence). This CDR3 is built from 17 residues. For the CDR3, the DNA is TGTGCCAGCAGCTTAGGTCAGGCTGGCCAGCGGGTGTACGAGCAGTACTTC. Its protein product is CASSLGQAGQRVYEQYF. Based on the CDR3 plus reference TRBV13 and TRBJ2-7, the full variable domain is AAGVIQSPRHLIKEKRETATLKCYPIPRHDTVYWYQQGPGQDPQFLISFYEKMQSDKGSIPDRFSAQQFSDYHSELNMSSLELGDSALYFCASSLGQAGQRVYEQYFGPGTRLTVT.

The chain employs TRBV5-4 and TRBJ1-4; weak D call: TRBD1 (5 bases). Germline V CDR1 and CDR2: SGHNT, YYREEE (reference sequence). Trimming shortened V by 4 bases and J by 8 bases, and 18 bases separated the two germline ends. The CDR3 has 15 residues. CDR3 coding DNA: TGTGCCAGCAGCCGAGCGGGAGGGGAAAGGGAAAAACTGTTTTTT. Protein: CASSRAGGEREKLFF.

This CDR3 is CASSYGTAYEQYF. The CDR3 DNA reads TGTGCCAGCAGCTACGGGACAGCCTACGAGCAGTACTTC. This rearrangement joins TRBV11-2 to TRBJ2-7; 7 bases match TRBD1. CDR1 is SGHAT, CDR2 FQNNGV, per germline. CDR3 length: 13 residues. Losses at the gene ends were 4 bases for V and 2 bases for J; bases not matched to a gene: 2. The variable domain in full, completed from reference TRBV11-2 and TRBJ2-7, reads EAGVAQSPRYKIIEKRQSVAFWCNPISGHATLYWYQQILGQGPKLLIQFQNNGVVDDSQLPKDRFSAERLKGVDSTLKIQPAKLEDSAVYLCASSYGTAYEQYFGPGTRLTVT.

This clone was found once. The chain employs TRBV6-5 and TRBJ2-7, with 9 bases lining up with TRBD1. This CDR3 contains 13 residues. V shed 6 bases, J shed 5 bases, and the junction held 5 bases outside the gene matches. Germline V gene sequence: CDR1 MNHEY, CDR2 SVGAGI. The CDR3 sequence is CASRYRGHDEQYF. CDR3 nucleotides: TGTGCCAGCAGATACAGGGGGCACGACGAGCAGTACTTC.

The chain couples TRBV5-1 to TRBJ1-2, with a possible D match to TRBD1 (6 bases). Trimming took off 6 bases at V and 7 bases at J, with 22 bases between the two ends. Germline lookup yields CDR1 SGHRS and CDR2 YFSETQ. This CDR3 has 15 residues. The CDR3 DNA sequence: TGCGCCAGCACCCAAGGTGGACAGTTGCTTGCTGGCTACACCTTC. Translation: CASTQGGQLLAGYTF.

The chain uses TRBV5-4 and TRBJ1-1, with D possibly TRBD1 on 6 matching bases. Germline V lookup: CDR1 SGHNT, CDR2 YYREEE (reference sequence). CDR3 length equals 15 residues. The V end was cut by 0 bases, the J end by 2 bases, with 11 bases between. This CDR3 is CASSLDRQANTEAFF. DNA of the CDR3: TGTGCCAGCAGCTTGGATCGACAGGCCAACACTGAAGCTTTCTTT.

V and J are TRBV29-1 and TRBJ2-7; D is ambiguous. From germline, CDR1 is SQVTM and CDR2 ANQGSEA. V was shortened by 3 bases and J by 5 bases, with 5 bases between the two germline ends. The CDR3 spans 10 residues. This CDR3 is CSVEADEQYF. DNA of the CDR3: TGCAGCGTTGAGGCGGACGAGCAGTACTTC.

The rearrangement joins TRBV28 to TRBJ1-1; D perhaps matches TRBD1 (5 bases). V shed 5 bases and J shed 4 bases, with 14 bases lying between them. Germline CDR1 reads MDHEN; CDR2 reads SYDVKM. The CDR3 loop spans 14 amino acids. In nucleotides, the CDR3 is TGTGCCAGCAGTGGTTTTGGGGGGTCCACTGAAGCTTTCTTT. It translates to CASSGFGGSTEAFF.

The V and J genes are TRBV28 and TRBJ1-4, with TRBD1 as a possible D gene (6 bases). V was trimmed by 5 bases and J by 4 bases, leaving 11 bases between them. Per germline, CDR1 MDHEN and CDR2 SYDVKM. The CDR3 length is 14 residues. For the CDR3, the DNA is TGTGCCAGCAGTCAGGGGCCGGTTAATGAAAAACTGTTTTTT. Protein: CASSQGPVNEKLFF.

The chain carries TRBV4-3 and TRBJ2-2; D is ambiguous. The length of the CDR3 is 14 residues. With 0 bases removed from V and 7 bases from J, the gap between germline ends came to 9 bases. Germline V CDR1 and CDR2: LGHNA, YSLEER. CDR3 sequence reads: CASSQDMESGELFF. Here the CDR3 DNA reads TGCGCCAGCAGCCAAGATATGGAGAGCGGGGAGCTGTTTTTT.

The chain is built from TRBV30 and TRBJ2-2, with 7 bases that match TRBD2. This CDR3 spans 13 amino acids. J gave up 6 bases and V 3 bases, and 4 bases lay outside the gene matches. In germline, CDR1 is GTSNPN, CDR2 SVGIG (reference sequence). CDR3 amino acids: CAWSHRGAGELFF. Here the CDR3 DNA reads TGTGCCTGGAGCCACCGGGGGGCCGGGGAGCTGTTTTTT.